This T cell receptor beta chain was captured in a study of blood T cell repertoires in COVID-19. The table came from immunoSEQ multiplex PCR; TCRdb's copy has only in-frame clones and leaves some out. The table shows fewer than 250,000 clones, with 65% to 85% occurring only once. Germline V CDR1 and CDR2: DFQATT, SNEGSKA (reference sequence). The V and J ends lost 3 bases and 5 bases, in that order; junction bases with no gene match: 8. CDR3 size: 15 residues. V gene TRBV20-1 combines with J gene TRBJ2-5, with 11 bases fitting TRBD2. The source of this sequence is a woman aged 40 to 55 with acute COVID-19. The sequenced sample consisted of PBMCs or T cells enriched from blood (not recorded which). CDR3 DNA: TGCAGTGCTAGTTTGGCTAGCGGGGGGCGGGAGACCCAGTACTTC. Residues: CSASLASGGRETQYF.